This passage covers 11 T cell receptor beta chains from one sample sequenced in a study of T cells in Graves' hyperthyroidism and ophthalmopathy. From RNA transcripts, TCR beta CDR3 regions were amplified. The HTBI primer set was used in a first-round RT-PCR of the TCR CDR3. TCRdb used MiXCR to reprocess the multiplex PCR reads, holding one entry per CDR3 protein. The data contain fewer than 600,000 distinct CDR3 sequences, over 13% of them seen just once; the ten biggest clones take up less than 20%. Sample: blood. These receptor sequences come from a woman aged 18-29 years with Graves' hyperthyroidism.

This clonotype was recorded many times. The chain couples TRBV30 to TRBJ2-1, with 9 bases lining up with TRBD2. V lost 0 bases to trimming and J lost 3 bases; unmatched junction nucleotides: 0. CDR3 length: 14 residues. The germline gives CDR1 GTSNPN, CDR2 SVGIG (reference sequence). CDR3 sequence reads: CAWSVAGGYNEQFF. In DNA, the CDR3 is TGTGCCTGGAGTGTAGCGGGGGGCTACAATGAGCAGTTCTTC.

This clonotype was recorded many times. V and J are TRBV2 and TRBJ1-1; D unresolved. CDR3 size: 12 residues. Trimming stripped 3 bases from V and 1 base from J, with 3 bases between. In germline, CDR1 is SNHLY, CDR2 FYNNEI. The CDR3 here is CASSDQNTEAFF. CDR3 DNA: TGTGCCAGCAGTGATCAGAACACTGAAGCTTTCTTT.

This clonotype was detected ten times or more. This chain links TRBV6-2 or TRBV6-3 with TRBJ2-7, with D unclear. CDR3 length equals 14 residues. Germline CDR1 reads MNHEY; CDR2 reads SVGEGT. Trimming took off 0 bases at V and 5 bases at J, with 11 bases between the two ends. This CDR3 is CASSYSRSRDEQYF. CDR3 DNA sequence: TGTGCCAGCAGTTACTCGAGGTCTCGGGACGAGCAGTACTTC.

This clonotype appeared many times. CDR3 nucleotide sequence: TGCGCCAGCAGCTTGGTAACTAGCACAGATACGCAGTATTTT. It translates to CASSLVTSTDTQYF. V gene TRBV5-1 combines with J gene TRBJ2-3; no clear D. This CDR3 is built from 14 residues. Trimming removed 0 bases at V and 0 bases at J, with 5 bases between. The germline gives CDR1 SGHRS, CDR2 YFSETQ.

Points on this clonotype: Sequence at one end of the junction differs from germline and may be a read error. The chain recombines TRBV10-2 with TRBJ1-2; D unclear. The CDR3 runs to 14 residues. Germline V gene data show CDR1 as WSHSY and CDR2 as SAAADI. The DNA for the CDR3 is TGCGCCAGAAGTGACATAGAAATTAACTATGGCTACACCTTC. It is translated as CARSDIEINYGYTF.

Concerning this clonotype: A much larger clone sits a single nucleotide away, making a read error possible. The chain is built from TRBV20-1 and TRBJ1-5, with TRBD1 matching 7 bases. Germline CDR1 and CDR2: DFQATT and SNEGSKA (reference sequence). This CDR3 is 15 amino acids long. The J segment lost 3 bases and the V segment lost 2 bases, leaving 7 bases of the junction unmatched. The CDR3 DNA follows: TGCAGTGCTAGAACCGAAGGGGGCGACAATCAGCCCCAGCATTTT. Amino acid sequence: CSARTEGGDNQPQHF.

The sample holds many counts of this clonotype. The chain combines TRBV6-1 with TRBJ1-5; D is uncertain. The CDR3 loop spans 13 amino acids. The germline gives CDR1 MNHNS, CDR2 SASEGT. V lost 7 bases to trimming and J lost 1 base, with 8 bases between them. CDR3 DNA sequence: TGTGCCAGCACCCGTGGCAGCAATCAGCCCCAGCATTTT. Amino acids: CASTRGSNQPQHF.

The V gene is TRBV6-5, the J gene TRBJ2-2, with D tentatively TRBD1 (6 bases). This CDR3 is 18 amino acids long. V was pared by 0 bases and J by 0 bases, with 14 bases between. Germline V gene lookup returns CDR1 MNHEY and CDR2 SVGAGI. CDR3 protein: CASSYSSPRTANTGELFF. Here the CDR3 DNA reads TGTGCCAGCAGTTACTCCTCGCCTAGGACAGCGAACACCGGGGAGCTGTTTTTT.

In this sample, this clonotype turned up a few times. The chain carries TRBV5-1 and TRBJ1-5, with TRBD1 as a possible D gene (5 bases). CDR1 SGHRS and CDR2 YFSETQ come from the germline V gene. The CDR3 totals 16 residues. Trimming cost V 2 bases and J 0 bases, with 12 bases left between them. The CDR3, as DNA: TGCGCCAGCAGCTTAGGAGGGGTAAATAGCAATCAGCCCCAGCATTTT. Translated, it gives CASSLGGVNSNQPQHF.

The V and J genes are TRBV4-1 and TRBJ1-1; maybe TRBD1 (6 bases). Trimming took off 4 bases at V and 0 bases at J, with 9 bases between the two ends. From germline, CDR1 is MGHRA and CDR2 YSYEKL. The CDR3 totals 14 residues. Written as DNA, the CDR3 is TGCGCCAGCAGCCGCGACAGGTTGAACACTGAAGCTTTCTTT. It translates to CASSRDRLNTEAFF.

The chain joins TRBV12-3 or TRBV12-4 to TRBJ2-5; 9 bases fit TRBD2. The V gene end was trimmed by 8 bases and the J gene end by 1 base; junction bases not matched to a gene: 2. The CDR3 has 13 amino acids. The CDR3 nucleotides read TGTGCCAGCGGGCGGGGGGGCCAAGAGACCCAGTACTTC. Encoded protein: CASGRGGQETQYF.